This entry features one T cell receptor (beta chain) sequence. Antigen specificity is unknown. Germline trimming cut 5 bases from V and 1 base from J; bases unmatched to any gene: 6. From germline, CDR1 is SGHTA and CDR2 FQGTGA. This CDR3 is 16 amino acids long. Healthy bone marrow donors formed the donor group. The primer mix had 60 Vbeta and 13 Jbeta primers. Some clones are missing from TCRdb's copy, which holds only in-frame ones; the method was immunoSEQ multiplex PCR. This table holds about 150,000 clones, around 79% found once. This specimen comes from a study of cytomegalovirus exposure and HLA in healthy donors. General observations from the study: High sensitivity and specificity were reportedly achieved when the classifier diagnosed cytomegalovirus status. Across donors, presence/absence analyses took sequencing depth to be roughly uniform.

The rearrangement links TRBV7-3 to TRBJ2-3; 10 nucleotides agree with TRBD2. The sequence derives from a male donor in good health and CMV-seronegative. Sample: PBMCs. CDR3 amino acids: CASSQGTSGGTDTQYF. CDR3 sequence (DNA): TGTGCCAGCAGCCAGGGAACTAGCGGGGGCACAGATACGCAGTATTTT.